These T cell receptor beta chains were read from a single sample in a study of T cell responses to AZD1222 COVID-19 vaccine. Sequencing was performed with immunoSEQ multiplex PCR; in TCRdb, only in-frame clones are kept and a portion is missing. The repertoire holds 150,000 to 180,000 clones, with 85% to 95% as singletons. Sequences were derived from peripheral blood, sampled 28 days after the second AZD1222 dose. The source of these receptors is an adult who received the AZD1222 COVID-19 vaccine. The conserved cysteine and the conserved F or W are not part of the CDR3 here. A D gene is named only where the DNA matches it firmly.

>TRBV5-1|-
ASSLASNPPLYSPLH
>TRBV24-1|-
ATSDLERVPNEQF
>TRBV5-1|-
ASSSGTGMNTEAF
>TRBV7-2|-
ASSKKSATLNIQY
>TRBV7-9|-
ASSLRPRWTTGADTQY
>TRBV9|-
ASSQGAGLREKLF
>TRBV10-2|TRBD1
ASGDPTGVQPQH
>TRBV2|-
ASRGTAFSGNTIY
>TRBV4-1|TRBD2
ASRVAGGNNEQF
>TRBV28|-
ASSPQHYEQY
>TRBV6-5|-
ASSLRLTSTDTQY
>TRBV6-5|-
ASSKVGAYEQY
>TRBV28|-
ASSINRDYSNQPQH
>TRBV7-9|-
ASSLDGGLVETQY
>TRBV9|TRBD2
ASSVGGTSSEQF
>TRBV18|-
ASSRATNTEAF
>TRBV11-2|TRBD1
ASSLVGQGGEQF
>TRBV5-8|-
ASSLLAGNGYT
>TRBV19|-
ASSIGQLPSNQPQH
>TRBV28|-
ASREGRGGYT
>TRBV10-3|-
AISEANEQY
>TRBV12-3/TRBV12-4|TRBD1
ASSGTAYNEQF
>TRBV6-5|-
ASSYSHGRSYEQY
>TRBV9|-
ASRGTSHPDTQY